The clone carrying this T cell receptor (beta chain) was counted a few times. This CDR3 comprises 12 residues. Germline values: CDR1 MDHEN, CDR2 SYDVKM. This sample is drawn from a study of tumor-infiltrating lymphocytes in primary liver carcinoma. Total RNA amounting to roughly 480 ng was the source from which TCR beta cDNA was made with a constant-region primer. Libraries for TCR beta were built through three nested multiplex PCR rounds, which together made up a slightly modified ARM-PCR procedure. Rounds one and two of PCR, each of 10 to 11 cycles, were primed with TRBV1-TRBV30 forward primers and a C-beta reverse primer. MiXCR was run by TCRdb on the multiplex PCR reads, yielding one entry per CDR3 protein. Of a few hundred thousand distinct CDR3 sequences listed, 50% to 75% are singletons. Unsorted whole blood yielded blood RNA, and germline DNA was extracted as well. In advance of surgery, about 4.4 milliliters of peripheral blood were collected.

This TCR came from a woman younger than 45 with primary liver carcinoma and hepatitis B virus infection. The specimen was peripheral blood. V gene TRBV28 combines with J gene TRBJ2-5; tentative D call: TRBD2 (6 bases). As DNA, the CDR3 is TGTGGCGCCGGGGGAGTGGGTGAGACCCAGTACTTC. This encodes CGAGGVGETQYF.